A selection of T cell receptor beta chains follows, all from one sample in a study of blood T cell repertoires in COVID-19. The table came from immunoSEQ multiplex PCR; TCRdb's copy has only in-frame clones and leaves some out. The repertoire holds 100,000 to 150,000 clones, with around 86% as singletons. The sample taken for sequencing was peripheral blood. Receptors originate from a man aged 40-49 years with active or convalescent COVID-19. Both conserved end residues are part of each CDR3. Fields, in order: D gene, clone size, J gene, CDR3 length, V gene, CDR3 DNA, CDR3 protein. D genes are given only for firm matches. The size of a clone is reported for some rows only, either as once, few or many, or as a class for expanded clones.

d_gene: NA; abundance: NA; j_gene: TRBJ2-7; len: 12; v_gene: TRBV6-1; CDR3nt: TGTGCCAGCAGTGAACGCCTGCAGGAGCAGTACTTC; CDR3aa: CASSERLQEQYF
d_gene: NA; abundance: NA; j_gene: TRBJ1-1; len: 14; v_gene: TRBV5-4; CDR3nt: TGTGCCAGCAGCTCGCCTACAGGGTTTACTGAAGCTTTCTTT; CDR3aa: CASSSPTGFTEAFF
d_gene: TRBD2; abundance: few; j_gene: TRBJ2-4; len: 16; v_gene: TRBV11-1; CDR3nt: TGTGCCAGCAGCATTAGCGGGGGCCTAGCCAAAAACATTCAGTACTTC; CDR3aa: CASSISGGLAKNIQYF
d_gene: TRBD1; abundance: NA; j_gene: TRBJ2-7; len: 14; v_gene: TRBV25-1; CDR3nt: TGTGCCAGCAGCCCCCGGGACAGGGGCTACGAGCAGTACTTC; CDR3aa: CASSPRDRGYEQYF
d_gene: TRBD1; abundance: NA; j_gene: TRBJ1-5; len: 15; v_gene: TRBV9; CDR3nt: TGTGCCAGCAGCGTAGGAGGGGGCTATGGTCAGCCCCAGCATTTT; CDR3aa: CASSVGGGYGQPQHF
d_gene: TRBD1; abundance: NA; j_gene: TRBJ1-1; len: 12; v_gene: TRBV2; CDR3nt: TGTGCCAGCAGAGACGACAGGGATTACGCTTTCTTT; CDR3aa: CASRDDRDYAFF
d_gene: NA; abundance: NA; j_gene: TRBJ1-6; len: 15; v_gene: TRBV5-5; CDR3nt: TGTGCCAGCAGCCTCGGACAGAAGGGGACTTCACCCCTCCACTTT; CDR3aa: CASSLGQKGTSPLHF
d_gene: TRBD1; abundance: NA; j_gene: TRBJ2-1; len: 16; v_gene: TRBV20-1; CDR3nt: TGCAGTGCTAGTCCCGTAACCGGGACAGGGCGCAATGAGCAGTTCTTC; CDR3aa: CSASPVTGTGRNEQFF
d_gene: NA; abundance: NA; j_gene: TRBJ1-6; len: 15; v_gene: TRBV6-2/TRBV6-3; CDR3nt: TGTGCCAGCAGTCAGTTCATCGGGGTTGGTTCACCCCTCCACTTT; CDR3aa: CASSQFIGVGSPLHF
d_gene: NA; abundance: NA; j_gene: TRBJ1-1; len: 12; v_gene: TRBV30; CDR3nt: TGTGCCTGGAGTCGTCAGGGGTACGAAGCTTTCTTT; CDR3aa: CAWSRQGYEAFF
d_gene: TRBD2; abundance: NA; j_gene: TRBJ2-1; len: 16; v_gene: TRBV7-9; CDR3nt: TGTGCCAGCAGCTTACGAACTAGCGGGGGCCACGTAGAGCAGTTCTTC; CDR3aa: CASSLRTSGGHVEQFF
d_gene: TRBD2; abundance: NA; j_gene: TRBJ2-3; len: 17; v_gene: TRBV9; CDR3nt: TGTGCCAGCAGCGTAGTCGCCAGCGGGGGGGGCACAGATACGCAGTATTTT; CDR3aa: CASSVVASGGGTDTQYF
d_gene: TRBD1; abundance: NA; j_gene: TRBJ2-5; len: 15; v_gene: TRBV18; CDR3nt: TGTGCCAGCTCACAGACGACAGGGAACCAAGAGACCCAGTACTTC; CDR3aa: CASSQTTGNQETQYF
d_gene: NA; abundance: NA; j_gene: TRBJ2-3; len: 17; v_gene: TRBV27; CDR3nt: TGTGCCAGCAGTTTAAGAGGGCGGCAGGGAGGGGGAGATACGCAGTATTTT; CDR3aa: CASSLRGRQGGGDTQYF
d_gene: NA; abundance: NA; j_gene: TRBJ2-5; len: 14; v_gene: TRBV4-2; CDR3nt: TGTGCCAGCAGCCAAGAGGAGGTCGGAGAGACCCAGTACTTC; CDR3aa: CASSQEEVGETQYF
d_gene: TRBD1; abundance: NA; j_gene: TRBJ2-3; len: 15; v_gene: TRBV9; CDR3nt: TGTGCCAGCAGCGATCGGACAGGAAGCACAGATACGCAGTATTTT; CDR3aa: CASSDRTGSTDTQYF